This T cell receptor (beta chain) is from a study of neurological immune-mediated disorders (dated 2019 in TCRdb). For context, the study as a whole: Among the approximately 35 multiple sclerosis patients, 31 had relapsing-remitting MS and 3 had secondary progressive MS. Peripheral blood TCR-beta repertoires from HTLV-I-associated myelopathy (HAM/TSP) patients, multiple sclerosis patients and healthy controls were compared by UMI-based sequencing. The cohort included some 70 subjects: approximately 14 with HAM/TSP, roughly 34 with multiple sclerosis, and 20 healthy controls. Longitudinal samples, technical triplicates and paired sorted CD4+ and CD8+ T-cell subsets, alongside PBMC samples, were included among the 90 to 130 TCR-beta libraries. The investigation overall reported the following: The MS cluster showed no association with clinical or MRI features, and the authors stated that larger cohorts are needed. TCR clonal expansion was highest in HAM/TSP patients and lowest in MS patients, with MS patients falling below even healthy controls. In a phylogenetic analysis, the repertoires of 18 out of 34 MS patients fell into a single cluster of related CDR3 sequences, pointing to a possible signature at the repertoire level. No identical CDR3 amino acid sequences were found to be shared among expanded clones across subjects, suggesting that TCR-beta repertoires were private in all groups.

cDNA was synthesized by template-switch 5'RACE using a primer with a 10-nucleotide random unique molecular identifier that tagged each TCR transcript. Every sequencing run yielded over 160 million TCR-beta sequences covering 15-18 subjects. Total RNA was extracted with the RNeasy kit. The KAPA Real-time Library Amplification kit was used to amplify TCR-beta VDJ regions with primers for the TCR constant region and the 5'RACE anchor. Sample indexes and Illumina adaptors were added in a first PCR, after which library yield was increased in a second PCR. After Ampure bead purification, the roughly 650 bp TCR product was size-selected on a 2% E-gel SizeSelection system. Library quality was checked on a Bioanalyzer, concentration was measured with Qubit, and libraries were quantified with the Kapa Library Quantification kit before pooling. An Illumina HiSeq 2500 was used to sequence the libraries paired-end at 2 x 150 bp. To increase sequence diversity, roughly 23-30% phiX was spiked into each library pool. Per the source publication's procedure: The UMI-based MiGEC pipeline processed quality-filtered reads and removed over 75% of raw TCR sequences during error correction. IMGT germline references were used for aligning VDJ genes, and each clonotype was defined as a unique CDR3 amino acid sequence together with its V-J genes. Clonal expansion, Shannon diversity and CDR3 relatedness were evaluated with VDJtools (CalcPairwiseDistances, ClusterSamples), while phylogenetic trees were built in CLCbio workbench. Clones with at least 8 unique UMIs were defined as expanded, with this threshold being based on coefficient-of-variation modelling across technical triplicates. TCRdb trimmed the raw reads at Q25, called clones with MiXCR and kept productive beta chains. Rows are combined by CDR3 protein, so each entry shows the most common genes and DNA. In this record, the V and J calls reflect TCRdb's handling and not the investigators' own analysis. The sample table contains 90,000 to 100,000 distinct CDR3 sequences; only one count was recorded for 3.5% to 4% of them. Roughly 6% of the sample goes to the ten largest clones.

This clonotype has only a few counts. What antigen it recognizes has not been identified. Base qualities are missing; no much larger clone stands one base away. Libraries from unsorted PBMCs were made from 2 million PBMCs kept in RNAlater at -80 degrees C until RNA extraction. The multiple sclerosis patients were enrolled in a US clinical protocol that used magnetic resonance imaging to evaluate disease progression. PBMCs were separated from peripheral blood using Ficoll-Hypaque density gradient centrifugation and then cryopreserved in liquid nitrogen. Including the terminal cysteine and phenylalanine, the CDR3 comprises 16 residues. This entry keeps only the CDR3 DNA: 48 bases, framed from base 1. Cut back by 4 bases and 5 bases, the V and J ends lie 17 bases apart. According to the germline V gene, CDR1 reads KGHDR and CDR2 reads SFDVKD.

The sequenced material came from PBMCs. The clonotype was recovered from a woman aged 18-29 years with multiple sclerosis. The V gene is TRBV24-1 and the J gene is TRBJ2-1; the D gene lacks a confident call. The nucleotides are TGTGCCACCAGTGACCCCCTTTTGACCCAAGACAATGAGCAGTTCTTC. Its coded protein is CATSDPLLTQDNEQFF.